Reported below is one T cell receptor (beta chain). CDR3 length equals 16 residues. V was cut by 1 base and J by 4 bases, with 15 bases left in between. CDR1 is SGHRS, CDR2 YFSETQ, per germline. The sample comes from a study of blood T cell repertoires in COVID-19. Study background: Some COVID-19 samples were acute and others convalescent; all came from the United States, Italy and Spain. Sources were T cells, B-cell-depleted T cells, or PBMCs; the material itself was cDNA or gDNA.

Authors' data handling: Reference gene primers were amplified, and this amplification served to estimate nucleated cell counts. Sequencing used immunoSEQ multiplex PCR; TCRdb keeps in-frame clones, though not all of them. V and J calls and clone size are those listed in that table; D and trimming were worked out from the DNA. The sample shows tens of thousands of clones, approximately 92% of them seen only once. This receptor was identified in a man aged 50-60 years with active COVID-19. This chain links TRBV5-1 with TRBJ2-1, with D unclear. Sequenced: peripheral blood. The CDR3 here is CASSLLLQPDYNEQFF. Here the CDR3 DNA reads TGCGCCAGCAGCTTGCTGCTCCAACCAGATTACAATGAGCAGTTCTTC.